The following is a T cell receptor beta chain sequence with its context. Its specificity is unknown. The data were taken from a study of OX40 agonist ivuxolimab in advanced cancers. The overall study: Averaging about 60 years in age, with a range of about 23 to 79, the cohort was about 86% male.

Trimming left V 8 bases short and J 5 bases short, with 15 bases between. The CDR3 is made up of 13 amino acids. Per germline, CDR1 MNHEY and CDR2 SMNVEV (reference sequence). Study-wide results and limits: On average, CD8+ T cells showed a greater number of expanded clones than CD4+. CD4+ and CD8+ blood T cells expanded clonally by week 6 at 0.1 to 3.0 mg/kg.

Profiled with immunoSEQ multiplex PCR; TCRdb holds only in-frame clones, not every one. The sample records approximately 69,000 clones, roughly 93% being singletons. The source was CD4+ or CD8+ T cells sorted from blood, collected in a trial of the OX40 agonist ivuxolimab. This rearrangement joins TRBV27 to TRBJ1-1, with D tentatively TRBD1 (5 bases). This TCR was sampled from an adult with an advanced solid tumor such as melanoma, head and neck, liver or kidney cancer. The CDR3 DNA reads TGTGCCAGCGGCTTGGGGCGAGGGACTGAAGCTTTCTTT. Translation: CASGLGRGTEAFF.